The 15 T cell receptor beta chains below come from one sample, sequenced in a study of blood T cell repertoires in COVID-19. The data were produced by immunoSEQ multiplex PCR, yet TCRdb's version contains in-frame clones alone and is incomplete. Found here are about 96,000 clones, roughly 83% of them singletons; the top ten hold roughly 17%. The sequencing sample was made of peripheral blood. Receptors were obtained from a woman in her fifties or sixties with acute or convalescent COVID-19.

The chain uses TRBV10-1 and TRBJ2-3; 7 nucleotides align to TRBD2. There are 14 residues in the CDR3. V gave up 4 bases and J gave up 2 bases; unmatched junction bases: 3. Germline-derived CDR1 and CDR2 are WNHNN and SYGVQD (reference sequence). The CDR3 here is CASSGEGPTDTQYF. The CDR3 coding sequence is TGCGCCAGCAGTGGGGAGGGGCCCACAGATACGCAGTATTTT.

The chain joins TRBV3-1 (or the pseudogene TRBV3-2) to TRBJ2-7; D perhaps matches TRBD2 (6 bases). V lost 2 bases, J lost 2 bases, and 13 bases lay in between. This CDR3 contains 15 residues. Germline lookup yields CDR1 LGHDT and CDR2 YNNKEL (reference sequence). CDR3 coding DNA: TGTGCCAGCAGCCAACCTTTTACTAGCACCTACGAGCAGTACTTC. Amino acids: CASSQPFTSTYEQYF.

This CDR3 is CASSSSAYEQYF. CDR3 coding DNA: TGTGCCAGCAGCTCCAGTGCCTACGAGCAGTACTTC. V is TRBV11-3 and J is TRBJ2-7; D is ambiguous. Looked up from germline, CDR1 is SGHNT and CDR2 is YENEEA. This CDR3 comprises 12 residues. The V and J ends lost 4 bases and 2 bases respectively, with 6 bases between them. Full variable domain (rest looked up from reference TRBV11-3 and TRBJ2-7): EAGVVQSPRYKIIEKKQPVAFWCNPISGHNTLYWYLQNLGQGPELLIRYENEEAVDDSQLPKDRFSAERLKGVDSTLKIQPAELGDSAVYLCASSSSAYEQYFGPGTRLTVT.

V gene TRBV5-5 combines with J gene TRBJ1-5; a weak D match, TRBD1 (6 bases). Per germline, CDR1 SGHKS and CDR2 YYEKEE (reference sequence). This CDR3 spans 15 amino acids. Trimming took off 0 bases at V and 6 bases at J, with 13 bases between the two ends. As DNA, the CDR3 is TGTGCCAGCAGCTTGGCGGCGGGGGCGGGTCAGCCCCAGCATTTT. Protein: CASSLAAGAGQPQHF.

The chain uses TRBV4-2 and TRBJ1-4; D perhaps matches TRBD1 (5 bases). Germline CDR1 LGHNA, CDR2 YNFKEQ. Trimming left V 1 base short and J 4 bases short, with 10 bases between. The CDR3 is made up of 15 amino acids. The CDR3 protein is CASSQGGRDNEKLFF. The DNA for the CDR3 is TGTGCCAGCAGCCAAGGAGGCAGGGATAATGAAAAACTGTTTTTT.

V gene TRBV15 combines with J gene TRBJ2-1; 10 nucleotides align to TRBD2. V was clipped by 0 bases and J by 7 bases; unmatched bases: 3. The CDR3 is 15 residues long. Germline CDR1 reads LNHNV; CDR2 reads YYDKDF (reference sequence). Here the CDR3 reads CATSRDQLAGNEQFF. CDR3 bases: TGTGCCACCAGCAGAGATCAACTAGCGGGAAATGAGCAGTTCTTC.

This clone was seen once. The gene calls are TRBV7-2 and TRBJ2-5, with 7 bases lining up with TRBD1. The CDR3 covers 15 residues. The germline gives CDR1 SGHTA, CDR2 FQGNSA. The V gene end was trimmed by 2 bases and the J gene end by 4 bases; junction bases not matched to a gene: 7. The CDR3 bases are TGTGCCAGCAGCTTATTGGGACAGACAAGAGAGACCCAGTACTTC. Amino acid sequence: CASSLLGQTRETQYF.

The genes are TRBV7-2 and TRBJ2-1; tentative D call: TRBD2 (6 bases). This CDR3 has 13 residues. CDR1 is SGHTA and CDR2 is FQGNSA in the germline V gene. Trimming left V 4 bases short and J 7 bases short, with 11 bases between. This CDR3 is CASSSTRGNEQFF. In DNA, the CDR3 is TGTGCCAGCAGCTCCACTCGGGGGAATGAGCAGTTCTTC.

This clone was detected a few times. This CDR3 is CAREETGDNSPLHF. DNA of the CDR3: TGTGCCAGAGAGGAGACAGGGGATAATTCACCCCTCCACTTT. V usage is TRBV19 and J usage is TRBJ1-6, with 8 nucleotides matching TRBD1. V was pared by 9 bases and J by 5 bases, with 6 bases of the junction left unmatched. Germline assignment: CDR1 LNHDA and CDR2 SQIVND (reference sequence). CDR3 size: 14 residues.

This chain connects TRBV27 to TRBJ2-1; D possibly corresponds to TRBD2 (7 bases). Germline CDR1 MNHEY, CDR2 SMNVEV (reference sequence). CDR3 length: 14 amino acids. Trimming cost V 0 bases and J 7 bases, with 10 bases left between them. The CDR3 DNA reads TGTGCCAGCAGTTTATCGGGGGGGCCAAATGAGCAGTTCTTC. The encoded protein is CASSLSGGPNEQFF.

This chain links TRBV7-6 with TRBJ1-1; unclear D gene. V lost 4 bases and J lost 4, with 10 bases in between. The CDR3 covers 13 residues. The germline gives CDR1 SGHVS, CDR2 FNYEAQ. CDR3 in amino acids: CASSSHRATEAFF. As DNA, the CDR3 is TGTGCCAGCAGCTCACACAGAGCCACTGAAGCTTTCTTT.

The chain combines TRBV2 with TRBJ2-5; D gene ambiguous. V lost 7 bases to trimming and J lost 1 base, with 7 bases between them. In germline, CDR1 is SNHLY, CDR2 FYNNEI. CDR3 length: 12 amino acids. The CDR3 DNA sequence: TGTGCCAGCAATCGGGTCCAAGAGACCCAGTACTTC. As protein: CASNRVQETQYF.

The CDR3 here is CAWTPDRGGREPQHF. In DNA, the CDR3 is TGTGCCTGGACCCCTGACAGGGGAGGAAGGGAGCCCCAGCATTTT. V usage is TRBV30 and J usage is TRBJ1-5; 8 bases are shared with TRBD1. Germline CDR1 and CDR2: GTSNPN and SVGIG (reference sequence). J lost 8 bases, V lost 4 bases, and 13 bases had no gene match. The CDR3 spans 15 residues.

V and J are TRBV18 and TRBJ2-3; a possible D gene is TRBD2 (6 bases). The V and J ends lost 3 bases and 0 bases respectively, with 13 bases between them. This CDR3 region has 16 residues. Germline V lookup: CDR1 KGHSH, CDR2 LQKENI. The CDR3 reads CASSPSAGTSTDTQYF. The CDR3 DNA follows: TGTGCCAGCTCACCTTCCGCGGGGACTAGCACAGATACGCAGTATTTT.

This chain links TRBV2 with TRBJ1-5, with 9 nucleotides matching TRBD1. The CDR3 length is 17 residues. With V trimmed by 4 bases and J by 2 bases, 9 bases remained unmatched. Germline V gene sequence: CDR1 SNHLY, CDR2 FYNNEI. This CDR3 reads CASSGGGTGKGNQPQHF. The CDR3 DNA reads TGTGCCAGCAGTGGAGGGGGGACAGGGAAGGGCAATCAGCCCCAGCATTTT.